Listed below are T cell receptor beta chains from one sample, sequenced in a study of blood T cell repertoires in COVID-19. Profiled with immunoSEQ multiplex PCR; TCRdb holds only in-frame clones, not every one. Among about 480,000 clones listed, around 89% were seen once. The specimen was PBMCs or T cells enriched from blood (not recorded which). The origin of the receptors is a woman aged 35 to 49 who had recovered from COVID-19. Both conserved end residues are part of each CDR3. D genes are given only for firm matches. The size entry is marked missing in some rows and otherwise reads once, few, many or a size class.

DNA	CDR3	size	J	D	V
TGCGCCAGCAGCTTGGGAGGTTTGGTCGGGTATGGCTACACCTTC	CASSLGGLVGYGYTF	.	TRBJ1-2	.	TRBV5-1
TGTGCCTGGATACAGTACTGGAACACCGGGGAGCTGTTTTTT	CAWIQYWNTGELFF	.	TRBJ2-2	.	TRBV30
TGTGCCAGTAGTATTTCAGGGGTCGGAAACACCATATATTTT	CASSISGVGNTIYF	.	TRBJ1-3	.	TRBV19
TGCGCCAGCAGTGAGAAGGGCAGGGCCACCTACAATGAGCAGTTCTTC	CASSEKGRATYNEQFF	.	TRBJ2-1	.	TRBV10-1
TGTGCCAGCAGGTTCGGACAGGTATATGCTGAAGCTTTCTTT	CASRFGQVYAEAFF	.	TRBJ1-1	TRBD1	TRBV6-5
TGTGCCAGCAGCTTAGAACCGGGGGGCGGATACGAGCAGTACTTC	CASSLEPGGGYEQYF	once	TRBJ2-7	.	TRBV11-2
TGTGCCAGCAGTCGGTCTAACTATGGCTACACCTTC	CASSRSNYGYTF	.	TRBJ1-2	.	TRBV6-5
TGCGCCAGCAGCCAGGCCGGACAGGGGGCTCAAGAGACCCAGTACTTC	CASSQAGQGAQETQYF	.	TRBJ2-5	TRBD1	TRBV4-1
TGTGCCAGCAGCTTAGTAGCGGATCAAGAGACCCAGTACTTC	CASSLVADQETQYF	.	TRBJ2-5	.	TRBV7-2
TGCGCCAGCAGACTGAGCCAGGACTATGGCTACACCTTC	CASRLSQDYGYTF	.	TRBJ1-2	.	TRBV5-1
TGTGCCAGCAGTTTATCGGGGAATCAGCCCCAGCATTTT	CASSLSGNQPQHF	.	TRBJ1-5	.	TRBV28
TGTGCCAGCAGCACGACAGGGATGAACATTCAGTACTTC	CASSTTGMNIQYF	.	TRBJ2-4	TRBD1	TRBV12-3/TRBV12-4
TGTGCCAGCAGCCCCCTCCGCGGGAGGGCCTACGAGCAGTACTTC	CASSPLRGRAYEQYF	.	TRBJ2-7	TRBD2	TRBV11-1
TGTGCCAGCAGCCGCGAGAAAACAGCTAATAATTCACCCCTCCACTTT	CASSREKTANNSPLHF	.	TRBJ1-6	.	TRBV7-2
TGTGCCAGCAGCCTATGGACAGGGGAAAGAGAGACCCAGTACTTC	CASSLWTGERETQYF	.	TRBJ2-5	TRBD1	TRBV7-2
TGTGCCAGCAGCCAAGAATGGGTGACTAGCGGAAGCTCCTACAATGAGCAGTTCTTC	CASSQEWVTSGSSYNEQFF	.	TRBJ2-1	TRBD2	TRBV3-1/TRBV3-2
TGTGCCAGCAGCCCTACAGGGTATAATTCACCCCTCCACTTT	CASSPTGYNSPLHF	.	TRBJ1-6	.	TRBV7-2
TGTGCCAGCAGGGGGACAGGTCACTCCTACAATGAGCAGTTCTTC	CASRGTGHSYNEQFF	.	TRBJ2-1	TRBD1	TRBV2
TGCGCCAGCAGGCCCGGGGGGGGCGTCAAGGAAAAACTGTTTTTT	CASRPGGGVKEKLFF	.	TRBJ1-4	.	TRBV5-1
TGTGCCAGCAGCTTAGGCCTTACGGGGGGGGCGCAGAGGCGTTTTAATCAGCCCCAGCATTTT	CASSLGLTGGAQRRFNQPQHF	.	TRBJ1-5	.	TRBV13
TGTGCCTGGAGTCCCGGACAGGGGTTGACAGATACGCAGTATTTT	CAWSPGQGLTDTQYF	.	TRBJ2-3	TRBD1	TRBV30
TGCGCCAGCAGCCAAGAAACGGCAGGGGGCGAGGGCTACAATGAGCAGTTCTTC	CASSQETAGGEGYNEQFF	.	TRBJ2-1	TRBD1	TRBV4-1
TGTGCCAGCAGCTTAGGACACCTCTATGGCTACACCTTC	CASSLGHLYGYTF	.	TRBJ1-2	.	TRBV7-9
TGTGCCAGCAGCTCGACAGGGATGAACTATGGCTACACCTTC	CASSSTGMNYGYTF	once	TRBJ1-2	TRBD1	TRBV7-2
TGTGCCAGCATGGTGGGGGGAAGGGGCCTCAATGAGCAGTTCTTC	CASMVGGRGLNEQFF	.	TRBJ2-1	.	TRBV2